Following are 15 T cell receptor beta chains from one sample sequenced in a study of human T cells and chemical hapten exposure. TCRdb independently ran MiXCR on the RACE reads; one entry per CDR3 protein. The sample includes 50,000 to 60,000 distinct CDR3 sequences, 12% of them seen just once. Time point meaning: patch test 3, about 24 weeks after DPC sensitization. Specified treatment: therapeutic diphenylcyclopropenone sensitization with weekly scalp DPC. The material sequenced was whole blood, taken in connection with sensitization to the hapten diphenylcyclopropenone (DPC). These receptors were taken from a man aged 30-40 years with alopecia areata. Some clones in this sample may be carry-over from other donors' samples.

CDR3: CASSAGRPENSPLHF. In nucleotides, the CDR3 is TGTGCCAGCAGCGCTGGACGGCCAGAAAATTCACCCCTCCACTTT. V is TRBV5-5 and J is TRBJ1-6; D remains unclear. CDR1 and CDR2 (germline): SGHKS, YYEKEE (reference sequence). Trimming took off 4 bases at V and 7 bases at J, with 15 bases between the two ends. The CDR3 consists of 15 residues.

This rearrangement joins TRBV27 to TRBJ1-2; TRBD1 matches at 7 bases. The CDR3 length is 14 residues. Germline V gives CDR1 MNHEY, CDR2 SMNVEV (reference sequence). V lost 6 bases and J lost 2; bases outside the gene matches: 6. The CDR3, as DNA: TGTGCCAGCAGCCGGGACAGAGGAAACTATGGCTACACCTTC. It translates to CASSRDRGNYGYTF.

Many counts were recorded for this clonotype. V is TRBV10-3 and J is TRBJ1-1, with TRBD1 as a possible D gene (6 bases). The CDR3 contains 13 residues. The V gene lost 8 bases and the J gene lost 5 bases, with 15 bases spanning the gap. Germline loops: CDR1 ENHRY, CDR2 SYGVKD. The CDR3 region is CAILHSQGTEAFF. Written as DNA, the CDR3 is TGTGCCATCCTTCATAGCCAGGGGACTGAAGCTTTCTTT.

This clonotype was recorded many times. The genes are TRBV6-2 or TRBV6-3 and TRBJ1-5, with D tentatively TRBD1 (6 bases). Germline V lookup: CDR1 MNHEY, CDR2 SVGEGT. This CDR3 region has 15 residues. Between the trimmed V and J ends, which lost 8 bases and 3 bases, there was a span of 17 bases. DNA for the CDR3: TGTGCCAGCGGATCCCCAGGGGTATCCAATCAGCCCCAGCATTTT. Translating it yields CASGSPGVSNQPQHF.

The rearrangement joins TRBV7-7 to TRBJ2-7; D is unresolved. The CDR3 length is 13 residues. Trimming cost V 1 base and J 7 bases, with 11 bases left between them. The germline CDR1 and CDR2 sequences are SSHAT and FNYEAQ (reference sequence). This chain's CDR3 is CASSLGAGLEQYF. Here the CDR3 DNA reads TGTGCCAGCAGCTTAGGGGCAGGTTTGGAGCAGTACTTC.

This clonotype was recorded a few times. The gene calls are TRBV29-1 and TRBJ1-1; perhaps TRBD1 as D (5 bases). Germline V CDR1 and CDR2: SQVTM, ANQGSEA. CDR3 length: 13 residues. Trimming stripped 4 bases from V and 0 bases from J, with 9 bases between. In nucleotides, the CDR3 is TGCAGCGTTGCGGGACTTTTGAACACTGAAGCTTTCTTT. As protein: CSVAGLLNTEAFF.

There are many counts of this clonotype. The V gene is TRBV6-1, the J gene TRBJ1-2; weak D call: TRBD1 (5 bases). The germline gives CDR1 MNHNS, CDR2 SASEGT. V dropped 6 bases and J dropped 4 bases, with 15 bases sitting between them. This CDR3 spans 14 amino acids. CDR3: CASSLDGTLYGYTF. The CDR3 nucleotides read TGTGCCAGCAGCCTGGACGGGACGCTCTATGGCTACACCTTC.

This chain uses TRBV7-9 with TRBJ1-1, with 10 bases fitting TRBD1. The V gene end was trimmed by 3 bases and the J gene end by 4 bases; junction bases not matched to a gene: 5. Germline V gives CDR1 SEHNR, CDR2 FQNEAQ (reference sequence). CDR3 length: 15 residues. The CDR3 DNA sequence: TGTGCCAGCAGCTTCCGGGACAGGGGAGGCACTGAAGCTTTCTTT. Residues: CASSFRDRGGTEAFF.

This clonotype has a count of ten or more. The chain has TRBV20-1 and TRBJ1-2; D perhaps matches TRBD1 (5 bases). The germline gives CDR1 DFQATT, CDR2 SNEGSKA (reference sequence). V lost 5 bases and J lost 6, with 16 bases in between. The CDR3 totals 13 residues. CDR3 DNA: TGCAGTGCTCGGAAAGGGGCGCCTGATGGCTACACCTTC. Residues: CSARKGAPDGYTF.

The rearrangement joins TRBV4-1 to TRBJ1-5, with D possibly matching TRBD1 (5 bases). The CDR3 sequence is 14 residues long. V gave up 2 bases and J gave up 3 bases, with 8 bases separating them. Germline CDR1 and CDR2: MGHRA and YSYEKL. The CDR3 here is CASSQTGPNQPQHF. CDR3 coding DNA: TGCGCCAGCAGCCAAACAGGTCCCAATCAGCCCCAGCATTTT.

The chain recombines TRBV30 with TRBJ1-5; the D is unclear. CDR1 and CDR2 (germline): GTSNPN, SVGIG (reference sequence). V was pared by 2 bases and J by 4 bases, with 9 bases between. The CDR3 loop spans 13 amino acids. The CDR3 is CAWSLDENQPQHF. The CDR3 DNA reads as TGTGCCTGGAGTCTCGACGAGAATCAGCCCCAGCATTTT.

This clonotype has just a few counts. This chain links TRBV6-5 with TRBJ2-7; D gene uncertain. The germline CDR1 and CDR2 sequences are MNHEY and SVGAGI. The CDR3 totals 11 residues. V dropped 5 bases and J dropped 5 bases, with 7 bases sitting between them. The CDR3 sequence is CASSDTHEQYF. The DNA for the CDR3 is TGTGCCAGCAGTGATACCCACGAGCAGTACTTC.

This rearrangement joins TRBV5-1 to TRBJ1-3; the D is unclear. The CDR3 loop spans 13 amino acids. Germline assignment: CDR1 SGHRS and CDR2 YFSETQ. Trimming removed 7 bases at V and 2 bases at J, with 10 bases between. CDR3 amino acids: CASGETTGNTIYF. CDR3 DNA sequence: TGCGCCAGCGGGGAAACAACTGGAAACACCATATATTTT.

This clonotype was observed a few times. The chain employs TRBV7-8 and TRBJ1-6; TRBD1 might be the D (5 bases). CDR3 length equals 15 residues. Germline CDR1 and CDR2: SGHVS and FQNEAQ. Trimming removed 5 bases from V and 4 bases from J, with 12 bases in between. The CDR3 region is CASSPGTPYNSPLHF. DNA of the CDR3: TGTGCCAGCAGCCCAGGGACCCCTTATAATTCACCCCTCCACTTT.

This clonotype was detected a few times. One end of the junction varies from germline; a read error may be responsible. CDR3 DNA sequence: TGTGCCAGCAGCTTAAAGGCCGATTCAGCCCTCCACTTT. It is translated as CASSLKADSALHF. V and J are TRBV7-6 and TRBJ1-6; no clear D. Germline V CDR1 and CDR2: SGHVS, FNYEAQ. The CDR3 is made up of 13 amino acids. The full variable domain, with the rest looked up from reference TRBV7-6 and TRBJ1-6, is GAGVSQSPRYKVTKRGQDVALRCDPISGHVSLYWYRQALGQGPEFLTYFNYEAQQDKSGLPNDRFSAERPEGSISTLTIQRTEQRDSAMYRCASSLKADSALHFGNGTRLTVT.